The 14 T cell receptor beta chains listed next were all sequenced from one sample in a study of T cell responses to AZD1222 COVID-19 vaccine. Only in-frame clones appear in the TCRdb table, and some are missing; sequencing was by immunoSEQ multiplex PCR. Of roughly 120,000 clones listed, approximately 84% are singletons. Specimen: peripheral blood, collected on day 0 of AZD1222 vaccination. The origin of the receptors is an adult in good health.

This clone was detected a few times. This sequence joins TRBV7-9 and TRBJ2-7; 7 positions match TRBD1. J lost 4 bases, V lost 5 bases, and 8 bases had no gene match. The CDR3 has 14 residues. The germline gives CDR1 SEHNR, CDR2 FQNEAQ (reference sequence). DNA for the CDR3: TGTGCCAGCAGCGGGGACAGCTTTTTTTACGAGCAGTACTTC. Protein product: CASSGDSFFYEQYF.

This chain uses TRBV5-1 with TRBJ1-1; D may be TRBD1 (5 bases). Germline CDR1 reads SGHRS; CDR2 reads YFSETQ. The V gene lost 1 base and the J gene lost 1 base, with 8 bases spanning the gap. This CDR3 spans 14 amino acids. CDR3 coding DNA: TGCGCCAGCAGCTTGACAGGTCCGAACACTGAAGCTTTCTTT. Amino acids: CASSLTGPNTEAFF.

A single count supports this clone. CDR3 region: CAWSLQGTDTQYF. The CDR3 nucleotides are TGTGCCTGGAGCCTACAGGGCACAGATACGCAGTATTTT. The chain recombines TRBV30 with TRBJ2-3; a possible D gene is TRBD1 (5 bases). The germline V gene encodes CDR1 GTSNPN and CDR2 SVGIG (reference sequence). The CDR3 sequence is 13 residues long. Between the trimmed V and J ends, which lost 3 bases and 1 base, there was a span of 8 bases.

The chain recombines TRBV4-3 with TRBJ1-4, with D perhaps TRBD1 (5 bases). This CDR3 spans 15 amino acids. Germline CDR1 reads LGHNA; CDR2 reads YSLEER. Between the trimmed V and J ends, which lost 2 bases and 10 bases, there was a span of 17 bases. As DNA, the CDR3 is TGCGCCAGCAGCCAATCCGGGACCGAAAGGGGAAAACTGTTTTTT. Its protein is CASSQSGTERGKLFF.

This chain joins TRBV10-1 and TRBJ2-3; D might be TRBD1 (6 bases). The V gene's germline CDR1 is WNHNN and CDR2 SYGVQD (reference sequence). V lost 5 bases to trimming and J lost 2 bases, with 11 bases between them. The CDR3 extends over 14 amino acids. DNA for the CDR3: TGCGCCAGCAGTAGTCCAGGGGACACAGATACGCAGTATTTT. Residues: CASSSPGDTDTQYF.

J is TRBJ2-7 and V is TRBV4-3; D may match TRBD1 or TRBD2 (5 bases each). CDR3 size: 14 residues. V lost 0 bases to trimming and J lost 2 bases, with 8 bases between them. Per the germline V gene, CDR1 is LGHNA and CDR2 is YSLEER. This CDR3 reads CASSQDRGPYEQYF. CDR3 sequence (DNA): TGCGCCAGCAGCCAAGATCGGGGCCCCTACGAGCAGTACTTC.

The chain joins TRBV28 to TRBJ1-3; D unresolved. This CDR3 is built from 17 residues. V was cut by 2 bases and J by 0 bases, with 14 bases left in between. The V gene's germline CDR1 is MDHEN and CDR2 SYDVKM. CDR3 coding DNA: TGTGCCAGCAGTTTAAATGGCAGAATAATCTCTGGAAACACCATATATTTT. Protein product: CASSLNGRIISGNTIYF.

The chain links TRBV6-5 to TRBJ2-7; possibly TRBD1 for D (5 bases). The CDR3 contains 14 residues. The germline CDR1 and CDR2 sequences are MNHEY and SVGAGI. Trimming shortened V by 0 bases and J by 3 bases, and 9 bases separated the two germline ends. The DNA for the CDR3 is TGTGCCAGCAGTTACTCCCACAGGTTCTACGAGCAGTACTTC. This translates into CASSYSHRFYEQYF.

This clone was observed a single time. The chain uses TRBV21-1 and TRBJ1-2. TRBV21-1 is noted as a pseudogene. The CDR3 consists of 14 residues. The CDR3 region is CASSKVEGDYGYTF. CDR3 DNA sequence: TGTGCCAGCAGCAAAGTGGAGGGGGACTATGGCTACACCTTC.

The V and J genes are TRBV10-3 and TRBJ2-7; D may be TRBD2 (5 bases). This CDR3 comprises 16 residues. Germline lookup yields CDR1 ENHRY and CDR2 SYGVKD. V lost 5 bases to trimming and J lost 5 bases, with 22 bases between them. CDR3 DNA: TGTGCCATCAGTTCCACCGGGGTACTACCCCGCGACGAGCAGTACTTC. Its translation: CAISSTGVLPRDEQYF.

The V call is TRBV21-1, the J call TRBJ1-6; TRBD1 is the table's D call and was not checked against the DNA. TRBV21-1 counts as a pseudogene. This CDR3 region has 15 residues. CDR3 amino acids: CASSKARRCNSPLHF. CDR3 bases: TGTGCCAGCAGCAAAGCGCGCAGGTGTAATTCACCCCTCCACTTT.

The chain couples TRBV27 to TRBJ1-5, with D hard to call. Germline CDR1 reads MNHEY; CDR2 reads SMNVEV (reference sequence). The ends were cut back, 6 bases at V and 6 bases at J, with 18 bases in the middle. The CDR3 loop spans 15 amino acids. CDR3 bases: TGTGCCAGCAGCCTCACACCCGTCTCCGGTCAGCCCCAGCATTTT. Protein sequence: CASSLTPVSGQPQHF.

The chain couples TRBV19 to TRBJ1-2, with TRBD1 matching 9 bases. The CDR3 totals 16 residues. The J segment lost 7 bases and the V segment lost 9 bases, leaving 18 bases of the junction unmatched. Germline-derived CDR1 and CDR2 are LNHDA and SQIVND (reference sequence). CDR3 in DNA: TGTGCCAGCCATAACCCTTACAGGGGGCGCCTTGGTGGCTACACCTTC. Translating it yields CASHNPYRGRLGGYTF.

The V and J genes are TRBV6-2 or TRBV6-3 and TRBJ1-1; D unclear. Germline lookup yields CDR1 MNHEY and CDR2 SVGEGT. V was trimmed by 2 bases and J by 1 base, leaving 14 bases between them. The CDR3 has 16 amino acids. Written as DNA, the CDR3 is TGTGCCAGCAGTTACCGAGCGCCTGCGGAGAACACTGAAGCTTTCTTT. Translation: CASSYRAPAENTEAFF.